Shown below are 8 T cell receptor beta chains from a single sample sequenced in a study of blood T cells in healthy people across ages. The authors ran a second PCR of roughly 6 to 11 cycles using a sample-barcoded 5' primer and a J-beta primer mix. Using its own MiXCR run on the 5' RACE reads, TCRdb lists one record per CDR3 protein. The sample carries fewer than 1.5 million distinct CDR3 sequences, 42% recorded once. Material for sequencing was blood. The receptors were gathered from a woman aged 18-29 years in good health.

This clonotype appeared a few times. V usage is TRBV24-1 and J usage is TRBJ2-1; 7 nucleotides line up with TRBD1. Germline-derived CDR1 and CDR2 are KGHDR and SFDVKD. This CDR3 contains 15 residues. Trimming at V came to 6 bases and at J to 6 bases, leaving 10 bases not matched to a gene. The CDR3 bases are TGTGCCACCAGTAGTTCGGGACAGACTACCAATGAGCAGTTCTTC. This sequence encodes CATSSSGQTTNEQFF.

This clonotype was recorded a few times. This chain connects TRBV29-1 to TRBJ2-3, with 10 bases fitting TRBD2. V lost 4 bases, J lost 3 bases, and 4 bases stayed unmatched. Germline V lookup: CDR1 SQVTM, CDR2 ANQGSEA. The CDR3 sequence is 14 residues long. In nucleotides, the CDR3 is TGCAGCGTTGTGTTAGCGGGAGGTACAGATACGCAGTATTTT. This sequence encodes CSVVLAGGTDTQYF.

CDR3 sequence (DNA): TGCGCCAGCAGCTTGGGAAGACTAGCGGGAGCCTACGAGCAGTACTTC. Protein product: CASSLGRLAGAYEQYF. This chain uses TRBV5-1 with TRBJ2-7, with TRBD2 matching 12 bases. Losses at the gene ends were 0 bases for V and 2 bases for J; bases not matched to a gene: 3. Germline CDR1 is SGHRS and CDR2 is YFSETQ. This CDR3 region has 16 residues. Based on the CDR3 plus reference TRBV5-1 and TRBJ2-7, the full variable domain is KAGVTQTPRYLIKTRGQQVTLSCSPISGHRSVSWYQQTPGQGLQFLFEYFSETQRNKGNFPGRFSGRQFSNSRSEMNVSTLELGDSALYLCASSLGRLAGAYEQYFGPGTRLTVT.

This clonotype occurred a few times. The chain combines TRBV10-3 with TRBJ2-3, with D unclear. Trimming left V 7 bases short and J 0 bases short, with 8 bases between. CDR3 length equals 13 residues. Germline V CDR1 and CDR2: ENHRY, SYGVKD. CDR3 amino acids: CAITPGSTDTQYF. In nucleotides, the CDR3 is TGTGCCATCACGCCTGGGAGCACAGATACGCAGTATTTT.

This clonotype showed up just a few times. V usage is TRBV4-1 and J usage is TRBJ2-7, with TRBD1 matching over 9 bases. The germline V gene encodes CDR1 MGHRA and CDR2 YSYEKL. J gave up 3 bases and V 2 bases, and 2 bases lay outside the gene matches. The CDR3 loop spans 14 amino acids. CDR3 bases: TGCGCCAGCAGCCAATGGGACAGGGTCTACGAGCAGTACTTC. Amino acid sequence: CASSQWDRVYEQYF.

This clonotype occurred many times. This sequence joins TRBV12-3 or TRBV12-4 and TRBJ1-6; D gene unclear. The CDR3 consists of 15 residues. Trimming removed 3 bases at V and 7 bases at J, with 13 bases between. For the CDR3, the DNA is TGTGCCAGCAGTTTGCAGGCAGCAGTAAATTCACCCCTCCACTTT. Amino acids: CASSLQAAVNSPLHF.

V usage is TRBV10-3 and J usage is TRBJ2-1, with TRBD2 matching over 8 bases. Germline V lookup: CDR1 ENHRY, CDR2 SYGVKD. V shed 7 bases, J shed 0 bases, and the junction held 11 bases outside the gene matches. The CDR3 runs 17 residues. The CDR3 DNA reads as TGTGCCATCACTCCCAGCGGGGGCCTGAACTCCTACAATGAGCAGTTCTTC. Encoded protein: CAITPSGGLNSYNEQFF.

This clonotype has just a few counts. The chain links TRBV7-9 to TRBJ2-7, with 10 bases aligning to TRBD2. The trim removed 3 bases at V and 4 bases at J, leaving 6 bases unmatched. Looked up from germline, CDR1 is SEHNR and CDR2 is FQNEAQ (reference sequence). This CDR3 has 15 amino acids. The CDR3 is CASSFTSGRVYEQYF. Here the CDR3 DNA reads TGTGCCAGCAGCTTTACGAGCGGGAGGGTTTACGAGCAGTACTTC. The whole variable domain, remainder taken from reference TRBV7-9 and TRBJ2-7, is DTGVSQNPRHKITKRGQNVTFRCDPISEHNRLYWYRQTLGQGPEFLTYFQNEAQLEKSRLLSDRFSAERPKGSFSTLEIQRTEQGDSAMYLCASSFTSGRVYEQYFGPGTRLTVT.